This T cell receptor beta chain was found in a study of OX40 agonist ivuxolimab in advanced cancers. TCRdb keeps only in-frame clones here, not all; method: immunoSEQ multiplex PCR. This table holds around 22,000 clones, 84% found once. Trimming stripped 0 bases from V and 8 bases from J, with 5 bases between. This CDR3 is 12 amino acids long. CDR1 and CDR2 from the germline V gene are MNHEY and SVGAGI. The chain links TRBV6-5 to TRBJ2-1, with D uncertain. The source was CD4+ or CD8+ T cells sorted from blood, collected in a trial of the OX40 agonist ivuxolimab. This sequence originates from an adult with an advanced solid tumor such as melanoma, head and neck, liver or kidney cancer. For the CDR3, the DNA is TGTGCCAGCAGTTACTCGCAGGATGAGCAGTTCTTC. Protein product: CASSYSQDEQFF.